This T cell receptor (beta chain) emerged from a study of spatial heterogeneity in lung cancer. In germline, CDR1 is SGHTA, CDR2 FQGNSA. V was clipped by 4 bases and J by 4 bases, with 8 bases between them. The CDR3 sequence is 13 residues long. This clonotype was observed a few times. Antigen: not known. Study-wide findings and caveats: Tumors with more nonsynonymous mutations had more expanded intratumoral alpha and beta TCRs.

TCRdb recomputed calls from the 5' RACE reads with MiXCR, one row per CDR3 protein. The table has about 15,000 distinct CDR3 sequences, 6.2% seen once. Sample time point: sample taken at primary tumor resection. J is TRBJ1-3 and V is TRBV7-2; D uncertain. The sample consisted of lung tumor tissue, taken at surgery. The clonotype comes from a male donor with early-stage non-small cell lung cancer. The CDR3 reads CASSSNMGNTIYF. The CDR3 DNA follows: TGTGCCAGCAGCTCGAACATGGGAAACACCATATATTTT.